The 18 T cell receptor beta chains reported below all come from one sample, sequenced in a study of CD8 T cells in ankylosing spondylitis. Findings of the study overall: There was a TCR beta motif, made of several highly homologous variants, that appeared characteristic of ankylosing spondylitis blood.

MiXCR, run by TCRdb on the 5' RACE reads, gives a single entry per CDR3 protein. The sample holds fewer than 750,000 distinct CDR3 sequences, around 19% seen once. Which antigens these TCRs recognize remains unknown. Sequencing was performed on blood, either unsorted or a sorted T cell fraction (not recorded which). The receptors here all came from a male donor with ankylosing spondylitis.

This chain links TRBV19 with TRBJ2-1, with D perhaps TRBD1 (5 bases). The CDR3 has 12 residues. The V end lost 7 bases, the J end lost 6 bases, and 10 bases lay between the germline ends. CDR1 is LNHDA, CDR2 SQIVND, per germline (reference sequence). CDR3: CASNPGINEQFF. CDR3 coding DNA: TGTGCCAGTAACCCAGGGATCAATGAGCAGTTCTTC. Supplemented by reference TRBV19 and TRBJ2-1, the full variable domain reads DGGITQSPKYLFRKEGQNVTLSCEQNLNHDAMYWYRQDPGQGLRLIYYSQIVNDFQKGDIAEGYSVSREKKESFPLTVTSAQKNPTAFYLCASNPGINEQFFGPGTRLTVL.

This clonotype has just a few counts. The V gene is TRBV7-9, the J gene TRBJ2-1, with 7 bases fitting TRBD2. The CDR3 sequence is 13 residues long. Unmatched junction bases numbered 9, after V lost 1 base and J lost 15 bases. Per the germline V gene, CDR1 is SEHNR and CDR2 is FQNEAQ (reference sequence). The CDR3 region is CASSLEPSGTVFF. Written as DNA, the CDR3 is TGTGCCAGCAGCTTAGAGCCTAGCGGTACCGTGTTCTTC.

This clonotype was counted between two and nine times. The chain employs TRBV4-1 and TRBJ2-1; 11 bases are shared with TRBD2. V lost 6 bases and J lost 0; bases outside the gene matches: 10. CDR1 is MGHRA and CDR2 is YSYEKL in the germline V gene. This CDR3 region has 18 residues. CDR3 region: CASRGLAGGPSSYNEQFF. CDR3 nucleotide sequence: TGCGCCAGCAGAGGGCTAGCGGGAGGTCCTAGCTCCTACAATGAGCAGTTCTTC.

This clonotype was counted a few times. CDR3 DNA sequence: TGCGCCAGCAGCAGAGATAGCGGGGGGGCTTTTGAGCAGTTCTTC. Translating it yields CASSRDSGGAFEQFF. The J gene is TRBJ2-1, the V gene TRBV5-1; TRBD2 aligns across 11 bases. V lost 4 bases and J lost 9; bases outside the gene matches: 9. This CDR3 spans 15 amino acids. CDR1 and CDR2 from the germline V gene are SGHRS and YFSETQ.

The chain links TRBV15 to TRBJ2-7; unclear D gene. Germline V CDR1 and CDR2: LNHNV, YYDKDF (reference sequence). Trimming cost V 8 bases and J 2 bases, with 13 bases left between them. The CDR3 has 13 amino acids. The CDR3 here is CATAVDRAYEQYF. The CDR3 region has the DNA TGTGCCACCGCGGTTGATAGGGCCTACGAGCAGTACTTC.

Many counts were recorded for this clonotype. V is TRBV5-5 and J is TRBJ1-1; D gene ambiguous. Trimming left V 2 bases short and J 1 base short, with 6 bases between. Per the germline V gene, CDR1 is SGHKS and CDR2 is YYEKEE (reference sequence). This CDR3 spans 13 amino acids. CDR3 sequence: CASSFQANTEAFF. For the CDR3, the DNA is TGTGCCAGCAGCTTCCAGGCGAACACTGAAGCTTTCTTT.

In its sample, this clonotype was seen many times. This chain connects TRBV5-1 to TRBJ2-1; tentatively, D is TRBD2 (7 bases). Germline CDR1 is SGHRS and CDR2 is YFSETQ. The V and J ends lost 4 bases and 6 bases respectively, with 20 bases between them. The CDR3 runs to 16 residues. The CDR3 nucleotides read TGCGCCAGCAGCAATGGGGAGGGGGGACGAATCAATGAGCAGTTCTTC. Its translation: CASSNGEGGRINEQFF. The full variable domain, rest sourced from reference TRBV5-1 and TRBJ2-1, is KAGVTQTPRYLIKTRGQQVTLSCSPISGHRSVSWYQQTPGQGLQFLFEYFSETQRNKGNFPGRFSGRQFSNSRSEMNVSTLELGDSALYLCASSNGEGGRINEQFFGPGTRLTVL.

The chain couples TRBV4-3 to TRBJ2-7; 8 bases map to TRBD1. The CDR3 runs 14 residues. Trimming took 3 bases from V and 9 from J; bases not matched to a gene: 10. CDR1 and CDR2 from the germline V gene are LGHNA and YSLEER. The CDR3 DNA reads as TGCGCCAGCAGCCAGGAGGGACAGGTGGGGGGGCAGTACTTC. It yields the protein CASSQEGQVGGQYF.

The chain links TRBV4-3 to TRBJ2-1; a weak D match, TRBD2 (5 bases). CDR1 LGHNA and CDR2 YSLEER come from the germline V gene. The germline V and J ends were trimmed by 0 bases and 2 bases, with 11 bases remaining between them. The CDR3 has 16 residues. CDR3 nucleotide sequence: TGCGCCAGCAGCCAAGATAACCTAGCCGCCTACAATGAGCAGTTCTTC. Protein sequence: CASSQDNLAAYNEQFF.

The rearrangement joins TRBV12-3 or TRBV12-4 to TRBJ1-5; 7 positions agree with TRBD1. V gave up 5 bases and J gave up 3 bases; unmatched junction bases: 13. This CDR3 spans 17 amino acids. DNA for the CDR3: TGTGCCAGCAGTCCCAGTTACAGGGGAAGGGACAATCAGCCCCAGCATTTT. Residues: CASSPSYRGRDNQPQHF.

This clonotype was picked up many times. This sequence joins TRBV12-3 or TRBV12-4 and TRBJ2-2; TRBD2 might be the D (6 bases). The V gene lost 5 bases and the J gene lost 6 bases, with 19 bases spanning the gap. The CDR3 runs to 16 residues. Here the CDR3 DNA reads TGTGCCAGCAGTCGGGGGTACCGATTGGGGGCCGGGGAGCTGTTTTTT. Translated, it gives CASSRGYRLGAGELFF.

V is TRBV7-3 and J is TRBJ2-5; 10 bases match TRBD2. Trimming removed 5 bases from V and 7 bases from J; junction bases left unmatched: 7. The length of the CDR3 is 14 residues. The germline V gene has CDR1 SGHTA and CDR2 FQGTGA. The CDR3: CASSLLAGVGTQYF. Here the CDR3 DNA reads TGTGCCAGCAGCCTCCTAGCGGGAGTTGGGACCCAGTACTTC.

This chain connects TRBV29-1 to TRBJ2-1; 8 bases match TRBD2. Trimming cost V 1 base and J 2 bases; bases outside gene matches: 22. The germline V gene has CDR1 SQVTM and CDR2 ANQGSEA. The CDR3 runs to 21 residues. This CDR3 is CSVEGADTSSFRGGAYNEQFF. The CDR3 DNA reads TGCAGCGTTGAAGGCGCGGACACTTCTTCCTTTCGGGGGGGGGCCTACAATGAGCAGTTCTTC.

This clonotype appeared a few times. The chain couples TRBV27 to TRBJ2-3; D is possibly TRBD1 (5 bases). This CDR3 is 16 amino acids long. Trimming pared 6 bases from V and 0 bases from J, leaving 16 bases between. Germline V gene data show CDR1 as MNHEY and CDR2 as SMNVEV (reference sequence). The CDR3, as DNA: TGTGCCAGCAGATACAGGCTGATGCCTAGCACAGATACGCAGTATTTT. This sequence encodes CASRYRLMPSTDTQYF.

The chain combines TRBV27 with TRBJ1-2; D is perhaps TRBD1 (6 bases). The CDR3 totals 13 residues. The germline V gene has CDR1 MNHEY and CDR2 SMNVEV (reference sequence). Trimming pared 8 bases from V and 6 bases from J, leaving 16 bases between. The chain's CDR3 is CASARRGGNGYTF. CDR3 nucleotide sequence: TGTGCCAGCGCAAGACGAGGGGGGAATGGCTACACCTTC.

The chain is built from TRBV20-1 and TRBJ1-5; 11 positions agree with TRBD1. Germline V lookup: CDR1 DFQATT, CDR2 SNEGSKA (reference sequence). V trimming: 0 bases; J trimming: 7 bases; junction bases outside the gene matches: 2. The CDR3 extends over 14 amino acids. Here the CDR3 DNA reads TGCAGTGCTAGAGAGAGGACAGGGGGCCAGCCCCAGCATTTT. Its protein product is CSARERTGGQPQHF.

The sample holds many counts of this clonotype. The chain has TRBV12-3 or TRBV12-4 and TRBJ2-7; weak D call: TRBD2 (5 bases). V was trimmed by 6 bases and J by 7 bases, leaving 10 bases between them. This CDR3 spans 11 amino acids. The CDR3 sequence is CASSLGVEQYF. CDR3 bases: TGTGCCAGCAGCCTCGGGGTGGAGCAGTACTTC.

The chain combines TRBV5-1 with TRBJ1-1; weak D call: TRBD1 (6 bases). CDR3 length: 15 amino acids. The ends were cut back, 0 bases at V and 0 bases at J, with 9 bases in the middle. Germline V CDR1 and CDR2: SGHRS, YFSETQ. CDR3 residues: CASSLEGDMNTEAFF. The DNA for the CDR3 is TGCGCCAGCAGCTTGGAAGGGGACATGAACACTGAAGCTTTCTTT.